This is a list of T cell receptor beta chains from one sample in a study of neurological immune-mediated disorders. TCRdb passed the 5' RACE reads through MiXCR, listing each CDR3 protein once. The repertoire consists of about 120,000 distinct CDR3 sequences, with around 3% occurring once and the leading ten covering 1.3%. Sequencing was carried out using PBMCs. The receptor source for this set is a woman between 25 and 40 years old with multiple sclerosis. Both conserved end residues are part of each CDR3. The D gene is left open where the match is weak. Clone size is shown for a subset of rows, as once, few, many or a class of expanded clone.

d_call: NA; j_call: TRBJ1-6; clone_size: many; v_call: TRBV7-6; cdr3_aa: CASSLGMSSPLHF; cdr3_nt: TGTGCCAGCAGCTTAGGAATGTCTTCACCCCTCCACTTT
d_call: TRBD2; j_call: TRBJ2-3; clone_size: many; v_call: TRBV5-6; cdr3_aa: CASSLYASGSRDTQYF; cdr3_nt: TGTGCCAGCAGCTTGTATGCTAGCGGGAGTCGAGATACGCAGTATTTT
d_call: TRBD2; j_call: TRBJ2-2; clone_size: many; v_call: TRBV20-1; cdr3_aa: CSARDWASGVGGELFF; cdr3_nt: TGCAGTGCTAGAGATTGGGCTAGCGGGGTCGGCGGGGAGCTGTTTTTT
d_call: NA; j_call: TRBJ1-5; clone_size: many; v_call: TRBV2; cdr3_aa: CASSEAWGWGDSNQPQHF; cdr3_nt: TGTGCCAGCAGTGAAGCGTGGGGGTGGGGTGATAGCAATCAGCCCCAGCATTTT
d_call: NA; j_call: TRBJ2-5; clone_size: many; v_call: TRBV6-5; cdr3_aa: CASSYSITGKETQYF; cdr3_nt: TGTGCCAGCAGTTACTCGATTACAGGGAAAGAGACCCAGTACTTC
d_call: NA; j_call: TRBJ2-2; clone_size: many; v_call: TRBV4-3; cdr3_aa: CASSQDLRAGELFF; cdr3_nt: TGCGCCAGCAGCCAAGATTTGCGCGCCGGGGAGCTGTTTTTT
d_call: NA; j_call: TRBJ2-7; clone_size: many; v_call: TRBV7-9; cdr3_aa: CASSPRSVSEQYF; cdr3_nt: TGTGCCAGCAGCCCAAGATCGGTGAGCGAGCAGTACTTC
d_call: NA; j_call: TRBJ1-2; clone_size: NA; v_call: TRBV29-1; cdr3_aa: CSVEDRGQGGNYGYTF; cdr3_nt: TGCAGCGTTGAAGATCGGGGGCAGGGAGGGAACTATGGCTACACCTTC
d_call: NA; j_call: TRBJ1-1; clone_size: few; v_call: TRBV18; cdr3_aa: CASSPTGTEAFF; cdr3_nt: TGTGCCAGCTCACCGACAGGCACTGAAGCTTTCTTT
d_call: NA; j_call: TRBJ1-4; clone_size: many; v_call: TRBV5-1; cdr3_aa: CASSPGQTVLNEKLFF; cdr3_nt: TGCGCCAGCAGCCCCGGACAGACGGTACTAAATGAAAAACTGTTTTTT
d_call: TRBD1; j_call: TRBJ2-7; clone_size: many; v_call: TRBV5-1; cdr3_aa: CASSEGQGAAYEQYF; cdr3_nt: TGCGCCAGCAGCGAAGGACAGGGGGCAGCCTACGAGCAGTACTTC
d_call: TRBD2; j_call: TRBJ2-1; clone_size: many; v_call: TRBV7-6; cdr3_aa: CASSFLPLSGRARDEQFF; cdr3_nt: TGTGCCAGCAGCTTTTTACCCCTTAGCGGGAGGGCCCGGGATGAGCAGTTCTTC
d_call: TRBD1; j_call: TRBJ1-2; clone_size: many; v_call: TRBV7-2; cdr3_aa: CASSFDRGGYGYTF; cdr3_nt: TGTGCCAGCAGCTTTGACAGGGGAGGCTATGGCTACACCTTC
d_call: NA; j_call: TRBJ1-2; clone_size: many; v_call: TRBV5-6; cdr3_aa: CASSPYGTASNYGYTF; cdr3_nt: TGTGCCAGCAGCCCCTATGGGACGGCATCTAACTATGGCTACACCTTC
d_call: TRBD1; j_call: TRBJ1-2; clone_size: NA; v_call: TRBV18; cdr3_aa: CASSPGQDYGYTF; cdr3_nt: TGTGCCAGCTCACCCGGACAGGACTATGGCTACACCTTC
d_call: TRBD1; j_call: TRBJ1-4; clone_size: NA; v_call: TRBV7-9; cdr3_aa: CASSLPETGGRKLFF; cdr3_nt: TGTGCCAGCAGCTTACCAGAGACAGGGGGCCGAAAACTGTTTTTT
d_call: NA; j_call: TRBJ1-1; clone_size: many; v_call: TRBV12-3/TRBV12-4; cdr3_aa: CASSPWEGSEAFF; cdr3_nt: TGTGCCAGCAGCCCATGGGAGGGTTCGGAAGCTTTCTTT
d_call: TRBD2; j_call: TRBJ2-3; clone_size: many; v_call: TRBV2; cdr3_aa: CASSALGSGLAEITDTQYF; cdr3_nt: TGTGCCAGCAGTGCCCTAGGATCGGGACTAGCGGAAATCACAGATACGCAGTATTTT
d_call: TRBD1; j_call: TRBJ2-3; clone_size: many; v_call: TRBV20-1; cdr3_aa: CSAIRPGQGTDTQYF; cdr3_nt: TGCAGTGCAATCCGCCCGGGACAGGGCACAGATACGCAGTATTTT
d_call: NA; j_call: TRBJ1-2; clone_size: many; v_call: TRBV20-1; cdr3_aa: CSARAQADGGYTF; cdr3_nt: TGCAGTGCTAGAGCTCAGGCTGACGGAGGCTACACCTTC
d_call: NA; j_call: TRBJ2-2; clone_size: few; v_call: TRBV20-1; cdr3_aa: CSARSAGTGELFF; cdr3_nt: TGCAGTGCTAGGTCCGCGGGCACCGGGGAGCTGTTTTTT
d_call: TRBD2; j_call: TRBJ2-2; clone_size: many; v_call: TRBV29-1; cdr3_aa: CSAGLAGGTGELFF; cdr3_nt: TGCAGCGCCGGACTAGCGGGAGGCACCGGGGAGCTGTTTTTT
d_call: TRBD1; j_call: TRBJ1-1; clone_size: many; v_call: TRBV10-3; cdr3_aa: CASLNQGETEAFF; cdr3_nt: TGTGCCTCGCTAAACCAGGGGGAAACTGAAGCTTTCTTT
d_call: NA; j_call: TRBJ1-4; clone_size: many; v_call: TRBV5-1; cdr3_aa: CASSLGRAFNEKLFF; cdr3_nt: TGCGCCAGCAGCTTGGGGAGGGCCTTTAATGAAAAACTGTTTTTT
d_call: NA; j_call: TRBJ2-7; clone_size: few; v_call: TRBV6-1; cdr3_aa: CASSEGVDYEQYF; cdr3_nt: TGTGCCAGCAGTGAAGGAGTAGACTACGAGCAGTACTTC
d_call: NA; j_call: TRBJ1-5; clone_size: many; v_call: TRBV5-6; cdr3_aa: CASSLNNNQPQHF; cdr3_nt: TGTGCCAGCAGCCTAAACAACAATCAGCCCCAGCATTTT
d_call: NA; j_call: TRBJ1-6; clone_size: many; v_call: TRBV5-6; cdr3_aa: CASSLGVSSYNSPLHF; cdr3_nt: TGTGCCAGCAGCTTGGGGGTCAGCTCCTATAATTCACCCCTCCACTTT
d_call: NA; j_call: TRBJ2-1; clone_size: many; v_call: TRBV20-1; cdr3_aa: CSARADNEQFF; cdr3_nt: TGCAGTGCTAGAGCAGACAATGAGCAGTTCTTC
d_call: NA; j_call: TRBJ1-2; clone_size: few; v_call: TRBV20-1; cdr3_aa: CSAHRVDYGYTF; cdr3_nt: TGCAGTGCACACAGGGTTGACTATGGCTACACCTTC
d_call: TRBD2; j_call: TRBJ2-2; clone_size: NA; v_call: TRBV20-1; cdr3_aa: CSAREGRAEQLFF; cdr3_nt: TGCAGTGCTAGAGAGGGGAGGGCCGAGCAGCTGTTTTTT
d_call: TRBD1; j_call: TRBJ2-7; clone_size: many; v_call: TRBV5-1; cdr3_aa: CASSLATGGASYEQYF; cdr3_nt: TGCGCCAGCAGCTTGGCCACAGGGGGCGCCTCCTACGAGCAGTACTTC
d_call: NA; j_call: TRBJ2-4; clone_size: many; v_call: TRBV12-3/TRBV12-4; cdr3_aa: CASSLGAGQKNIQYF; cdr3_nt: TGTGCCAGCAGTTTAGGGGCGGGACAGAAAAACATTCAGTACTTC
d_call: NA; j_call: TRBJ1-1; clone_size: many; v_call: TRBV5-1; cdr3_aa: CASSSVTGWEAFF; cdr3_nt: TGCGCCAGCAGCTCGGTTACAGGCTGGGAAGCTTTCTTT
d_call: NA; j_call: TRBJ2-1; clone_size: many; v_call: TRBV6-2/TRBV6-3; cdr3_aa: CASGGHEQFF; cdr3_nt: TGTGCCAGCGGGGGCCATGAGCAGTTCTTC
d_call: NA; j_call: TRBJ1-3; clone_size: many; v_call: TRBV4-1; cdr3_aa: CASSQGSRAGNTIYF; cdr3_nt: TGCGCCAGCAGCCAAGGAAGCAGAGCTGGAAACACCATATATTTT
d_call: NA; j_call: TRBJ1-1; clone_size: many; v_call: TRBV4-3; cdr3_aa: CASSIGGTEAFF; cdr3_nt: TGCGCCAGCAGCATTGGAGGGACTGAAGCTTTCTTT
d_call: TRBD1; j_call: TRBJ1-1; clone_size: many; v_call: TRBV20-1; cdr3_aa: CSVPDRGRTEAFF; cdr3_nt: TGCAGTGTCCCCGACAGGGGACGCACTGAAGCTTTCTTT
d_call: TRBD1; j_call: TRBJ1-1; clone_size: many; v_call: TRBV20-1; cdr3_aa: CSAHPLMTGGENTEAFF; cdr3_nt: TGCAGTGCCCACCCGCTCATGACAGGGGGCGAGAACACTGAAGCTTTCTTT
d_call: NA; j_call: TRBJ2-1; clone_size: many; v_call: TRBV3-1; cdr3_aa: CASSQAPGLYNEQFF; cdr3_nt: TGTGCCAGCAGCCAGGCCCCGGGACTCTACAATGAGCAGTTCTTC
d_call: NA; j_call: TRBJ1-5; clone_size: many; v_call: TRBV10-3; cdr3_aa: CAISSESENQPQHF; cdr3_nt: TGTGCCATCAGTAGTGAGTCGGAGAATCAGCCCCAGCATTTT
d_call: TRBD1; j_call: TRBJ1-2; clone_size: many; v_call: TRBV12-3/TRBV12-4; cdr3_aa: CASSTGGNIYGYTF; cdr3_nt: TGTGCCAGCAGTACAGGGGGCAATATCTATGGCTACACCTTC
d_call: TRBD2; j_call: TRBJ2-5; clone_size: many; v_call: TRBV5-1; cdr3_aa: CASSEAGVGTQYF; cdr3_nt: TGCGCCAGCTCAGAGGCGGGAGTGGGGACCCAGTACTTC
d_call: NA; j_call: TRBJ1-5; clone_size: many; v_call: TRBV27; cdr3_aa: CASSLRGAHQPQHF; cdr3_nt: TGTGCCAGCAGTTTGAGAGGGGCCCATCAGCCCCAGCATTTT
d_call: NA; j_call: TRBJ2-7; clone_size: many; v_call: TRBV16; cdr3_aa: CASSQELLYEQYF; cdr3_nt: TGTGCCAGCAGCCAAGAACTGCTCTACGAGCAGTACTTC
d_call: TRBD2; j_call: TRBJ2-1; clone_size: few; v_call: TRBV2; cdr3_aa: CASSDFGLAGGGINEQFF; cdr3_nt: TGTGCCAGCAGTGATTTTGGACTAGCGGGAGGTGGAATAAATGAGCAGTTCTTC
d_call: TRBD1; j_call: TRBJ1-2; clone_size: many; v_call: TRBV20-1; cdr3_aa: CSARTGVEVWGYTF; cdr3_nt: TGCAGTGCTAGAACAGGGGTGGAGGTATGGGGCTACACCTTC
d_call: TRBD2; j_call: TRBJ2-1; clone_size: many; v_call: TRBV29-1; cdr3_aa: CSVPFLAGRGDEQFF; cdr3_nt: TGCAGCGTCCCGTTCCTAGCGGGACGAGGCGATGAGCAGTTCTTC
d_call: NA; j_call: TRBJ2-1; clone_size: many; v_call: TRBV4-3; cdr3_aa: CASSQDVSSEQFF; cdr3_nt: TGCGCCAGCAGCCAAGACGTGTCTTCCGAGCAGTTCTTC
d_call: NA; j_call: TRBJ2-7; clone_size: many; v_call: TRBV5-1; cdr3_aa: CASSLAPQWGDEQYF; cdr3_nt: TGCGCCAGCAGCTTGGCCCCGCAGTGGGGAGACGAGCAGTACTTC
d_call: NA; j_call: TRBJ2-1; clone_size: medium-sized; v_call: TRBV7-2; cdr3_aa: CASSPQATSNEQFF; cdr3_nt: TGTGCCAGCAGCCCCCAAGCGACGAGTAATGAGCAGTTCTTC
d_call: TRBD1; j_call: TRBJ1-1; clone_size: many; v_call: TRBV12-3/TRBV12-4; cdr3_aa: CASSLDNRGIPEAFF; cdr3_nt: TGTGCCAGCAGCCTAGATAACAGGGGGATTCCTGAAGCTTTCTTT